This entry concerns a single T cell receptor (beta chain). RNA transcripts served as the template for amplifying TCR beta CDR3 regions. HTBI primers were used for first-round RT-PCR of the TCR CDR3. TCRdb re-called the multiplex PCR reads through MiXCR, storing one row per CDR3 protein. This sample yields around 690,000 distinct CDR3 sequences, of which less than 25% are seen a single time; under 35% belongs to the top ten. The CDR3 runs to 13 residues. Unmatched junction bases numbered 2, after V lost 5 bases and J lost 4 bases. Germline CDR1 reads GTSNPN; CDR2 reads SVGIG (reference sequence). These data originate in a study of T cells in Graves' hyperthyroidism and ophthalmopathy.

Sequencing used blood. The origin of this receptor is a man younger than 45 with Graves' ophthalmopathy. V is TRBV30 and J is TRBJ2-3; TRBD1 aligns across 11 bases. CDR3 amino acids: CAWGTGGPDTQYF. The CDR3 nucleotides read TGTGCCTGGGGGACAGGGGGGCCAGATACGCAGTATTTT.